This record looks at one TCR beta chain sequence and its context. The antigen is not known. The record originates from a study of PD-1 blockade in mismatch repair-deficient tumors. The overall study: Patients had approximately 13 mismatch repair-deficient cancer types and were previously treated and progressing. Notes on the study in general: Tumor-resident clones, often absent from pretreatment blood, expanded after pembrolizumab and then contracted.

V lost 4 bases to trimming and J lost 0 bases, with 13 bases between them. Germline assignment: CDR1 MNHNS and CDR2 SASEGT. This CDR3 has 17 amino acids. The repertoire was sequenced with immunoSEQ multiplex PCR; TCRdb's copy has only in-frame clones and lacks some. Among some 100,000 clones listed, 82% were seen once. PCR or immunohistochemistry showed mismatch repair deficiency in every enrolled patient. A few pembrolizumab responders had their TCRs sequenced. This sample comprised peripheral blood, obtained 35 to 37 weeks after starting pembrolizumab. The rearrangement uses TRBV6-1 and TRBJ2-6; D not resolved. The sequence was obtained from an adult with mismatch repair-deficient cancer. This CDR3 reads CASSVETPFSGANVLTF. DNA for the CDR3: TGTGCCAGCAGTGTGGAGACACCGTTCTCTGGGGCCAACGTCCTGACTTTC.